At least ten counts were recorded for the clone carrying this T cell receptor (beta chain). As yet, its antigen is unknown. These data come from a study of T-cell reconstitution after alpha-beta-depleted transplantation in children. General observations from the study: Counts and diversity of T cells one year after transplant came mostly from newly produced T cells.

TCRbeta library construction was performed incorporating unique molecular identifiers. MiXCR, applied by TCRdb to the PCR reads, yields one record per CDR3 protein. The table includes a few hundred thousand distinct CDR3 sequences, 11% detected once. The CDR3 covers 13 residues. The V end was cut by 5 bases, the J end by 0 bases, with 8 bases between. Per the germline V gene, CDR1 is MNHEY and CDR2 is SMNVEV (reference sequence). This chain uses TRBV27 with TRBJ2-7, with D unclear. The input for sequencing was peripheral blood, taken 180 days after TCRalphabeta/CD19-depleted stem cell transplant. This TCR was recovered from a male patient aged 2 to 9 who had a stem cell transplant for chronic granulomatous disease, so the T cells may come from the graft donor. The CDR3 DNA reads TGTGCCAGCAGTATGGGCCTCTCCTACGAGCAGTACTTC. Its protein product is CASSMGLSYEQYF.